Listed below are T cell receptor beta chains from one sample, sequenced in a study of OX40 agonist ivuxolimab in advanced cancers. Only in-frame clones appear in the TCRdb table, and some are missing; sequencing was by immunoSEQ multiplex PCR. Among about 48,000 clones listed, approximately 87% were seen once. Sample: CD4+ or CD8+ T cells sorted from blood, taken in a trial of the OX40 agonist ivuxolimab. The receptors shown here come from an adult with an advanced solid tumor such as melanoma, head and neck, liver or kidney cancer. The CDR3 runs from the conserved cysteine through the conserved F or W. The D gene is left open where the match is weak. Rows give clone size only sometimes, using once, few, many, or a class for an expanded clone.

J gene: TRBJ2-2
clone size: once
D gene: -
V gene: TRBV5-6
CDR3 DNA: TGTGCCAGCAGCTTCGTGCTCTTCACTCCCCGGGGGACCGGGGAGCTGTTTTTT
CDR3 protein: CASSFVLFTPRGTGELFF

J gene: TRBJ2-3
clone size: -
D gene: -
V gene: TRBV7-8
CDR3 DNA: TGTGCCAGCCTGGGGCGGTCGACAGATACGCAGTATTTT
CDR3 protein: CASLGRSTDTQYF

J gene: TRBJ2-7
clone size: -
D gene: -
V gene: TRBV27
CDR3 DNA: TGTGCCAGCAGTTTTAAAGTTTCTAACGAGCAGTACTTC
CDR3 protein: CASSFKVSNEQYF

J gene: TRBJ1-5
clone size: -
D gene: -
V gene: TRBV5-4
CDR3 DNA: TGTGCCAGCAGCTTTCATCCCGCAGATAGCAATCAGCCCCAGCATTTT
CDR3 protein: CASSFHPADSNQPQHF

J gene: TRBJ2-3
clone size: -
D gene: -
V gene: TRBV11-3
CDR3 DNA: TGTGCCAGCAGCCCCAGTGTGTCGGGGGGCACAGATACGCAGTATTTT
CDR3 protein: CASSPSVSGGTDTQYF

J gene: TRBJ2-7
clone size: -
D gene: TRBD1
V gene: TRBV13
CDR3 DNA: TGTGCCAGCAGCGCGCGACAGGGGTCGGGGGAGAACGAGCAGTACTTC
CDR3 protein: CASSARQGSGENEQYF

J gene: TRBJ1-4
clone size: -
D gene: -
V gene: TRBV9
CDR3 DNA: TGTGCCAGCGGCGGGGGTTTTCGTGGGGAAAAACTGTTTTTT
CDR3 protein: CASGGGFRGEKLFF

J gene: TRBJ2-4
clone size: -
D gene: TRBD1
V gene: TRBV7-2
CDR3 DNA: TGTGCCAGCAGCATATTCAGGACAGGACGCTTAGCCAAAAACATTCAGTACTTC
CDR3 protein: CASSIFRTGRLAKNIQYF

J gene: TRBJ1-1
clone size: -
D gene: -
V gene: TRBV7-3
CDR3 DNA: TGTGCCAGCAGCCCAGCTCTGAACACTGAAGCTTTCTTT
CDR3 protein: CASSPALNTEAFF

J gene: TRBJ1-3
clone size: -
D gene: -
V gene: TRBV28
CDR3 DNA: TGTGCCAGCAGTTTAATGCAGAGCTCTGGAAACACCATATATTTT
CDR3 protein: CASSLMQSSGNTIYF

J gene: TRBJ1-1
clone size: -
D gene: -
V gene: TRBV5-1
CDR3 DNA: TGCGCCAGCACCTTTAAGGGTGGGCGCTACACGGAAGGTTTCTTT
CDR3 protein: CASTFKGGRYTEGFF

J gene: TRBJ1-1
clone size: -
D gene: -
V gene: TRBV30
CDR3 DNA: TGTGCCTGGACCTTGGGTGGGGGGGACACTGAAGCTTTCTTT
CDR3 protein: CAWTLGGGDTEAFF

J gene: TRBJ1-4
clone size: -
D gene: -
V gene: TRBV11-2
CDR3 DNA: TGTGCCAGCAGCTTAGGTTGGGGCAAAGAAGATGAAAAACTGTTTTTT
CDR3 protein: CASSLGWGKEDEKLFF

J gene: TRBJ2-1
clone size: -
D gene: -
V gene: TRBV19
CDR3 DNA: TGTGCCAGTAGCGACGAATGGCTAAACAATGAGCAGTTCTTC
CDR3 protein: CASSDEWLNNEQFF

J gene: TRBJ2-1
clone size: -
D gene: -
V gene: TRBV11-3
CDR3 DNA: TGTGCCAGCAGCTTAGGGGCGGGGGCCCCAGTCAATGAGCAGTTCTTC
CDR3 protein: CASSLGAGAPVNEQFF

J gene: TRBJ1-3
clone size: few
D gene: TRBD1
V gene: TRBV11-1
CDR3 DNA: TGTGCCAGCAGCATAAACCTACCCGGGACAGTCTCTGGAAACACCATATATTTT
CDR3 protein: CASSINLPGTVSGNTIYF

J gene: TRBJ2-7
clone size: -
D gene: -
V gene: TRBV27
CDR3 DNA: TGTGCCAGCAGTTTTAGTGTGTATGGCTCCTACGAGCAGTACTTC
CDR3 protein: CASSFSVYGSYEQYF

J gene: TRBJ2-1
clone size: -
D gene: TRBD2
V gene: TRBV7-3
CDR3 DNA: TGTGCCAGCAGTCTAAACAGCGGGGTCCAGTACAATGAGCAGTTCTTC
CDR3 protein: CASSLNSGVQYNEQFF

J gene: TRBJ1-6
clone size: -
D gene: TRBD1
V gene: TRBV5-6
CDR3 DNA: TGTGCCAGCAGCTTGGGCCCCGCCGGGGACAGGGCCTATAATTCACCCCTCCACTTT
CDR3 protein: CASSLGPAGDRAYNSPLHF

J gene: TRBJ2-3
clone size: -
D gene: -
V gene: TRBV19
CDR3 DNA: TGTGCCAGTGCCCCTAGTACGGTCCTAGATACGCAGTATTTT
CDR3 protein: CASAPSTVLDTQYF

J gene: TRBJ2-2
clone size: -
D gene: TRBD1
V gene: TRBV5-1
CDR3 DNA: TGCGCCAGCAGCCCCCGGCCGACAGGGTTCACCGGGGAGCTGTTTTTT
CDR3 protein: CASSPRPTGFTGELFF

J gene: TRBJ2-3
clone size: -
D gene: TRBD1
V gene: TRBV14
CDR3 DNA: TGTGCCAGCAGCCTTCGGACAGGGGGCATTATAGATACGCAGTATTTT
CDR3 protein: CASSLRTGGIIDTQYF

J gene: TRBJ2-7
clone size: once
D gene: -
V gene: TRBV19
CDR3 DNA: TGTGCCAGTAGTATGGACAGCGACTACGAGCAGTACTTC
CDR3 protein: CASSMDSDYEQYF

J gene: TRBJ2-2
clone size: -
D gene: TRBD1
V gene: TRBV27
CDR3 DNA: TGTGCCAGCAGCCTCACAGGGGTCGGGGAGCTGTTTTTT
CDR3 protein: CASSLTGVGELFF

J gene: TRBJ1-1
clone size: once
D gene: TRBD1
V gene: TRBV7-3
CDR3 DNA: TGTGCCAGCAGCTTAAAGGGACAGGTTAACACTGAAGCTTTCTTT
CDR3 protein: CASSLKGQVNTEAFF

J gene: TRBJ2-7
clone size: -
D gene: -
V gene: TRBV6-6
CDR3 DNA: TGTGCCAGCAACATAGCGGCACCTATCTCCTACGAGCAGTACTTC
CDR3 protein: CASNIAAPISYEQYF